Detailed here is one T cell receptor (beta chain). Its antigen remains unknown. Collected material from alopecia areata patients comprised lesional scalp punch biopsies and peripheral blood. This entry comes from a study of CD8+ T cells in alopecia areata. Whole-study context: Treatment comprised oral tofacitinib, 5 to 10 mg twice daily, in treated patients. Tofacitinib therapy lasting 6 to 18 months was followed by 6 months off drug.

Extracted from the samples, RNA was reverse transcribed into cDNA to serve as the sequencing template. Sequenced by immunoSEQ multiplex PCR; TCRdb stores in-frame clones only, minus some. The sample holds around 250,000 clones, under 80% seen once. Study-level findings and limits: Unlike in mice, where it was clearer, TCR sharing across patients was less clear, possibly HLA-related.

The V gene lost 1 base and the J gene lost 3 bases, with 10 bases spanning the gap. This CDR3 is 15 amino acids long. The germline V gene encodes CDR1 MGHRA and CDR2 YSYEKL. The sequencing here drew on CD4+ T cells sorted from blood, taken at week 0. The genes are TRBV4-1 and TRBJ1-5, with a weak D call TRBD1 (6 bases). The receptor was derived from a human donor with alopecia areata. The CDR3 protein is CASSQARGPNQPQHF. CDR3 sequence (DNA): TGCGCCAGCAGCCAAGCCCGGGGGCCCAATCAGCCCCAGCATTTT.